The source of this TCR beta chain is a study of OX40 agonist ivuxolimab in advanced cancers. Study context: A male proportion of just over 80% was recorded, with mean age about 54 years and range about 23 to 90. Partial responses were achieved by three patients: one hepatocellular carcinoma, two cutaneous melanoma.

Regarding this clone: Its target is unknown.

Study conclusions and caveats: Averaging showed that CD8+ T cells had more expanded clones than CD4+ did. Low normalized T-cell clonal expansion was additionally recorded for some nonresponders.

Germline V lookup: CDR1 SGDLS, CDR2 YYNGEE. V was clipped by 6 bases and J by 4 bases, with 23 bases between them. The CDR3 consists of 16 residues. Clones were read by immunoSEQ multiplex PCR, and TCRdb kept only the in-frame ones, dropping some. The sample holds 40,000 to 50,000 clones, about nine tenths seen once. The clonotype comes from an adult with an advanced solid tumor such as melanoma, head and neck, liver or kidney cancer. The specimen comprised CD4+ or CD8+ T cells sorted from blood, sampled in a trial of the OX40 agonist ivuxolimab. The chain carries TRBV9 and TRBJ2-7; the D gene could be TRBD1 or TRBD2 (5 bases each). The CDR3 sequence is CASTLMGTSGSYEQYF. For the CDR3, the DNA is TGTGCCAGCACCCTTATGGGGACGTCAGGATCGTACGAGCAGTACTTC.